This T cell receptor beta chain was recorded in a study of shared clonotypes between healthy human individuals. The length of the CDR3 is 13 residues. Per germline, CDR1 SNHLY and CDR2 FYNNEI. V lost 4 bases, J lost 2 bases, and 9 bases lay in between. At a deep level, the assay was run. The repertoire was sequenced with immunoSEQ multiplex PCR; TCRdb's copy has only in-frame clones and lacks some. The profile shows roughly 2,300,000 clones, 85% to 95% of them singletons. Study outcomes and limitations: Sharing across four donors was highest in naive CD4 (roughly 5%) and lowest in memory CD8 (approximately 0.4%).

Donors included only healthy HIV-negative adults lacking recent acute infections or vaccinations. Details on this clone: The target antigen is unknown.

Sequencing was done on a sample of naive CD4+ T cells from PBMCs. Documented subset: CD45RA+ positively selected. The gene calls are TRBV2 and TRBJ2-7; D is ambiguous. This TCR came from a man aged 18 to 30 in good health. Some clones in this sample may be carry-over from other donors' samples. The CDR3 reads CASSVVGAYEQYF. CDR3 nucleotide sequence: TGTGCCAGCAGTGTTGTTGGAGCCTACGAGCAGTACTTC.